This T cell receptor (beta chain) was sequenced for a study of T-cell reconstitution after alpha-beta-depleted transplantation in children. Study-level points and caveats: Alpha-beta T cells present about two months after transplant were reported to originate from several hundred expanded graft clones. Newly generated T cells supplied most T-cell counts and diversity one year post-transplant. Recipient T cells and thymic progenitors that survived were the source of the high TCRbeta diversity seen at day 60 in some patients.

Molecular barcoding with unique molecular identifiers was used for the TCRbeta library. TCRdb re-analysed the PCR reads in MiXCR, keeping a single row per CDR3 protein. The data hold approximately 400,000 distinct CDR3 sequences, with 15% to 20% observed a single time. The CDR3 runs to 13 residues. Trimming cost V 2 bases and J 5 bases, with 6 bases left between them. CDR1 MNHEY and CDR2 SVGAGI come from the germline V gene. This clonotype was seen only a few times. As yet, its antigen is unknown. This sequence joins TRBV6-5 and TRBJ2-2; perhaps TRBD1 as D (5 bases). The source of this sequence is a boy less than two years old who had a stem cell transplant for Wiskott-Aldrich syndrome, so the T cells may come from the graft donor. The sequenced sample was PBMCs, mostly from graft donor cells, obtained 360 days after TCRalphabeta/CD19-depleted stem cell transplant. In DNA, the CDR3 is TGTGCCAGCAGTTACCCAGGGACCGGGGAGCTGTTTTTT. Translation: CASSYPGTGELFF.